This TCR beta chain originates from a study of blood T cell repertoires in COVID-19. About the study: The United States, Italy and Spain supplied acute and convalescent COVID-19 samples. T cells, B-cell-depleted T cells, or PBMCs supplied cDNA or gDNA.

Original methodology: Reference gene primers were amplified, and this amplification served to estimate nucleated cell counts. Only in-frame clones appear in the TCRdb table, and some are missing; sequencing was by immunoSEQ multiplex PCR. V, J and clone size were drawn from that table, and D and trimming were deduced from the DNA. The data show 150,000 to 200,000 clones, 70% to 90% seen once. Seattle patients were enrolled while actively infected and followed longitudinally. Trimming took 9 bases from V and 5 from J, leaving 16 bases between them. The germline V gene encodes CDR1 LNHDA and CDR2 SQIVND (reference sequence). The CDR3 is made up of 13 amino acids.

The rearrangement joins TRBV19 to TRBJ2-5; D uncertain. The sample comprised peripheral blood. The TCR originated in a woman of 80 years or more with COVID-19, enrolled during active disease. The CDR3 reads CASSDSSRETQYF. In DNA form, the CDR3 reads TGTGCCAGCTCAGATAGCTCGCGGGAGACCCAGTACTTC.